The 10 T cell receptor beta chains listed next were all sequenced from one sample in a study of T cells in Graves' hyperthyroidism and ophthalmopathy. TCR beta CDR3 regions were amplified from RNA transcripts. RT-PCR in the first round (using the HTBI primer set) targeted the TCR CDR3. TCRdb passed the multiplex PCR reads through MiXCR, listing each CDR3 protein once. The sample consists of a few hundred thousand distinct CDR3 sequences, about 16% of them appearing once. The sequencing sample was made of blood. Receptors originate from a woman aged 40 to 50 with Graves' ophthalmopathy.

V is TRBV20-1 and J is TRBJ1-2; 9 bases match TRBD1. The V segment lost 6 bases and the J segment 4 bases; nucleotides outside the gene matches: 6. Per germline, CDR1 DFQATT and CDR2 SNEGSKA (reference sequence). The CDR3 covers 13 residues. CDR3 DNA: TGCAGTGCCAAGGACAGGGGACCCTATGGCTACACCTTC. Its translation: CSAKDRGPYGYTF.

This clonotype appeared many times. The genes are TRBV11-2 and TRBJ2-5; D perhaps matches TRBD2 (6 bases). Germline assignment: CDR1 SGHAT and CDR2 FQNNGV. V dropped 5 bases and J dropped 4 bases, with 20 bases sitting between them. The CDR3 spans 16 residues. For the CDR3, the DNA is TGTGCCAGCAGCCCATCGGGTAGCGGTGGTCCAGAGACCCAGTACTTC. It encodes CASSPSGSGGPETQYF. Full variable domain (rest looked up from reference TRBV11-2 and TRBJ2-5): EAGVAQSPRYKIIEKRQSVAFWCNPISGHATLYWYQQILGQGPKLLIQFQNNGVVDDSQLPKDRFSAERLKGVDSTLKIQPAKLEDSAVYLCASSPSGSGGPETQYFGPGTRLLVL.

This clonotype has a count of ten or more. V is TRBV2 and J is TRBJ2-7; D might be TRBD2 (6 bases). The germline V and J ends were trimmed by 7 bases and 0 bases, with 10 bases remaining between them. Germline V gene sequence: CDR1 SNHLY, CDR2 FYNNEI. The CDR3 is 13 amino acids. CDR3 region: CASKGGVSYEQYF. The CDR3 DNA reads TGTGCCAGCAAGGGCGGGGTCTCCTACGAGCAGTACTTC.

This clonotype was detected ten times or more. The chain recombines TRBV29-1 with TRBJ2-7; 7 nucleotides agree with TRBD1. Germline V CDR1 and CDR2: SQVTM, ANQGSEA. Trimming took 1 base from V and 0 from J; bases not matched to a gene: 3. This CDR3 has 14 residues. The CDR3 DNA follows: TGCAGCGTTGAAGGGACAGGCCACTCCTACGAGCAGTACTTC. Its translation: CSVEGTGHSYEQYF.

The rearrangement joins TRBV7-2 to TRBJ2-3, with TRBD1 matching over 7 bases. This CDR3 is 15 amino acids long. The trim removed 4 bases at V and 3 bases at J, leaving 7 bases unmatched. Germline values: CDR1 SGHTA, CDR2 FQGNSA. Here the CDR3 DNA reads TGTGCCAGCAGCTCCCTAGTGACAGGGACAGATACGCAGTATTTT. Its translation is CASSSLVTGTDTQYF. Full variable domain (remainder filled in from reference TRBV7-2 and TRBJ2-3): GAGVSQSPSNKVTEKGKDVELRCDPISGHTALYWYRQSLGQGLEFLIYFQGNSAPDKSGLPSDRFSAERTGGSVSTLTIQRTQQEDSAVYLCASSSLVTGTDTQYFGPGTRLTVL.

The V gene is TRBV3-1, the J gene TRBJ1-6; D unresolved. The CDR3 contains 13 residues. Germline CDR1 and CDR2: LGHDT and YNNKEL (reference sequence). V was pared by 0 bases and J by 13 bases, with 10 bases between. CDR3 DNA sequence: TGTGCCAGCAGCCAAGATCTTTCGTCGCCCCTCCACTTT. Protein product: CASSQDLSSPLHF.

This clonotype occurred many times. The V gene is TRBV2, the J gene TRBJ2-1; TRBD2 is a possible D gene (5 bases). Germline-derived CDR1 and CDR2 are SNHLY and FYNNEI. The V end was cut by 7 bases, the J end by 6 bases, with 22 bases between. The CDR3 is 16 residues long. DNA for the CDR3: TGTGCCAGCAATGGGCTCGGCGGGCGCGCCATCAATGAGCAGTTCTTC. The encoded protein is CASNGLGGRAINEQFF. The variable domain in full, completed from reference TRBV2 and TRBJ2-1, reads EPEVTQTPSHQVTQMGQEVILRCVPISNHLYFYWYRQILGQKVEFLVSFYNNEISEKSEIFDDQFSVERPDGSNFTLKIRSTKLEDSAMYFCASNGLGGRAINEQFFGPGTRLTVL.

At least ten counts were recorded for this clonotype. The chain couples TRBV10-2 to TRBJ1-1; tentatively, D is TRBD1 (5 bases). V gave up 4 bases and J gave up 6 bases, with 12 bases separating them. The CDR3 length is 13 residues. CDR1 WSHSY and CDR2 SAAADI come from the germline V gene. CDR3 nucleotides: TGCGCCAGCAGTGTGCAGGGTTTTGCTGAAGCTTTCTTT. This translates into CASSVQGFAEAFF.

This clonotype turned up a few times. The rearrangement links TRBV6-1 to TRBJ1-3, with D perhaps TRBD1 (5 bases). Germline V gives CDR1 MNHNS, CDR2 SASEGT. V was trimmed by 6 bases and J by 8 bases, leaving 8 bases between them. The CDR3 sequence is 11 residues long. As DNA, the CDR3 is TGTGCCAGCAGAAAGGGGTACACCATATATTTT. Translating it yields CASRKGYTIYF.

The CDR3: CASIVSPISHIQYF. In DNA form, the CDR3 reads TGCGCCAGCATCGTTAGTCCCATATCGCACATTCAGTACTTC. The chain links TRBV4-1 to TRBJ2-4; D remains unclear. Trimming left V 7 bases short and J 8 bases short, with 18 bases between. The CDR3 covers 14 residues. Germline assignment: CDR1 MGHRA and CDR2 YSYEKL.